This T cell receptor beta chain was sequenced during a study of T cell responses to AZD1222 COVID-19 vaccine. Study overall: Combined were second doses at about 4 or about 12 weeks.

Overall study results and limits: Spike as a whole was targeted by vaccine-associated CD4 TCRs, dominant at 160-218 and 743-854. Clonal diversity may have been underestimated, and the donors were mostly white British, with more females than males. Repertoires were sampled only after the peak T cell response.

As for this clone: The antigen is undetermined.

TCRdb keeps only in-frame clones here, not all; method: immunoSEQ multiplex PCR. The sample includes under 200,000 clones, approximately 95% seen only once; the top ten take around 3.8%. V dropped 5 bases and J dropped 5; count of bases not matched to a gene: 5. The CDR3 spans 14 residues. Germline V gives CDR1 SGHVS, CDR2 FNYEAQ. The receptor comes from an adult in good health. V is TRBV7-6 and J is TRBJ1-4; 7 bases agree with TRBD1. The sample in question was peripheral blood, obtained on day 0 of AZD1222 vaccination. CDR3 sequence: CASSADRTNEKLFF. The DNA for the CDR3 is TGTGCCAGCAGCGCGGACAGGACAAATGAAAAACTGTTTTTT.